The clone carrying this T cell receptor (beta chain) was picked up many times. Its antigen is still unknown. Trimming removed 5 bases from V and 4 bases from J; junction bases left unmatched: 10. Germline lookup yields CDR1 SGHTA and CDR2 FQGTGA. CDR3 length: 16 residues. The entry originates in a study of T cell repertoires in cytomegalovirus infection. Overall study results and limits: There were HLA-C-restricted CMV-specific TCR beta clonotypes dominating the ex vivo response.

In TCRdb, the reads were re-called with MiXCR into one record per CDR3 protein. The table includes fewer than 25,000 distinct CDR3 sequences, approximately 24% detected once. Specimen: CD8+ T cells from cultured PBMCs, collected from culture after CMV antigen stimulation. The sequence came from a human donor in good health (CMV status not recorded). Some clones in this sample may be carry-over from other donors' samples. V usage is TRBV7-3 and J usage is TRBJ2-1; 8 bases align to TRBD2. CDR3 DNA sequence: TGTGCCAGCAGCATTGAGGCCAGCGGGGGATACAATGAGCAGTTCTTC. Protein sequence: CASSIEASGGYNEQFF.